Below are 25 T cell receptor beta chains sequenced from a single sample in a study of cytomegalovirus exposure and HLA in healthy donors. Primers included in the PCR were 60 Vbeta and 13 Jbeta primers. Sequencing used immunoSEQ multiplex PCR; TCRdb keeps in-frame clones, though not all of them. This table has around 100,000 clones, 60% to 80% appearing once. Material: PBMCs. The origin of the receptors is a man aged 55-75 years in good health and CMV-seropositive.

This sequence joins TRBV15 and TRBJ1-4; D not resolved. The ends were cut back, 7 bases at V and 2 bases at J, with 14 bases in the middle. The CDR3 is 15 amino acids. Germline V gives CDR1 LNHNV, CDR2 YYDKDF (reference sequence). CDR3 DNA: TGTGCCACCACCAAGGAGGTGTTCACTAATGAAAAACTGTTTTTT. As protein: CATTKEVFTNEKLFF.

Details on this clone: This CDR3 is also generated by other DNA sequences in the sample. The rearrangement uses TRBV18 and TRBJ1-1, with D possibly being TRBD1 (5 bases). Germline CDR1 reads KGHSH; CDR2 reads LQKENI. V was cut by 3 bases and J by 5 bases, with 13 bases left in between. CDR3 length: 14 amino acids. CDR3 residues: CASSPGQGNTEAFF. DNA of the CDR3: TGTGCCAGCTCACCGGGGCAGGGTAATACTGAAGCTTTCTTT.

V is TRBV11-2 and J is TRBJ2-3; 12 nucleotides align to TRBD2. Per the germline V gene, CDR1 is SGHAT and CDR2 is FQNNGV. With 5 bases clipped from V and 5 bases from J, the junction kept 5 bases outside the gene matches. This CDR3 region has 15 residues. The CDR3 is CASSPRTSGKDTQYF. The CDR3 DNA reads TGTGCCAGCAGCCCGAGGACTAGCGGGAAAGATACGCAGTATTTT.

This clone has a single count. The J gene is TRBJ1-2, the V gene TRBV2; 8 positions agree with TRBD1. V trimming: 3 bases; J trimming: 5 bases; junction bases outside the gene matches: 5. This CDR3 spans 14 amino acids. Per the germline V gene, CDR1 is SNHLY and CDR2 is FYNNEI. CDR3 region: CASSDRQGAYGYTF. For the CDR3, the DNA is TGTGCCAGCAGTGATCGGCAGGGGGCATATGGCTACACCTTC. Combining the CDR3 with reference TRBV2 and TRBJ1-2 gives the whole variable domain EPEVTQTPSHQVTQMGQEVILRCVPISNHLYFYWYRQILGQKVEFLVSFYNNEISEKSEIFDDQFSVERPDGSNFTLKIRSTKLEDSAMYFCASSDRQGAYGYTFGSGTRLTVV.

The chain combines TRBV7-2 with TRBJ1-2, with 10 bases fitting TRBD1. Germline-derived CDR1 and CDR2 are SGHTA and FQGNSA. The CDR3 runs to 16 residues. The V segment lost 2 bases and the J segment 6 bases; nucleotides outside the gene matches: 9. The CDR3 loop is CASSLIGGQGGDGYTF. CDR3 bases: TGTGCCAGCAGCTTAATTGGAGGACAGGGGGGTGATGGCTACACCTTC.

V and J are TRBV2 and TRBJ2-7; maybe TRBD1 (5 bases). Germline values: CDR1 SNHLY, CDR2 FYNNEI. V was shortened by 11 bases and J by 2 bases, with 16 bases between the two germline ends. The length of the CDR3 is 13 residues. The CDR3 DNA reads TGTGCCTCTAAGCTGGACACGGCCTACGAGCAGTACTTC. Translating gives CASKLDTAYEQYF.

This chain links TRBV7-6 with TRBJ1-1, with D hard to call. The CDR3 is made up of 13 amino acids. Germline assignment: CDR1 SGHVS and CDR2 FNYEAQ. Trimming pared 0 bases from V and 8 bases from J, leaving 10 bases between. The DNA of the CDR3 is TGTGCCAGCAGCTTAGCACCGGGGAGAGAAGCTTTCTTT. The encoded protein is CASSLAPGREAFF.

The chain combines TRBV5-5 with TRBJ2-5; D possibly corresponds to TRBD1 (6 bases). The J call may be faulty, since TRBJ2-7 better matches the DNA end. The V gene's germline CDR1 is SGHKS and CDR2 YYEKEE (reference sequence). CDR3 size: 15 residues. As DNA, the CDR3 is TGTGCCAGCAGGCTTGGGGGCTCTTCTTCCTACGAGCAGTACTTC. Translation gives CASRLGGSSSYEQYF.

The chain joins TRBV9 to TRBJ1-2; a weak D match, TRBD1 (5 bases). V shed 3 bases and J shed 6 bases, with 18 bases lying between them. The germline V gene encodes CDR1 SGDLS and CDR2 YYNGEE. The CDR3 totals 15 residues. CDR3 sequence: CASSGRAVVRHGYTF. For the CDR3, the DNA is TGTGCCAGCAGCGGCAGGGCGGTGGTTAGGCATGGCTACACCTTC. Full variable domain (outside the CDR3, taken from reference TRBV9 and TRBJ1-2): DSGVTQTPKHLITATGQRVTLRCSPRSGDLSVYWYQQSLDQGLQFLIQYYNGEERAKGNILERFSAQQFPDLHSELNLSSLELGDSALYFCASSGRAVVRHGYTFGSGTRLTVV.

This clone appeared a few times. The chain is built from TRBV28 and TRBJ1-1; the match to TRBD1 covers 8 bases. Germline lookup yields CDR1 MDHEN and CDR2 SYDVKM. This CDR3 is built from 14 residues. V dropped 6 bases and J dropped 7; count of bases not matched to a gene: 10. The CDR3 coding sequence is TGTGCCAGCAGACTTCCAGGGGGCTCTGTTGAAGCTTTCTTT. Protein product: CASRLPGGSVEAFF.

The rearrangement uses TRBV19 and TRBJ1-3, with a possible D match to TRBD1 (6 bases). The CDR3 is 14 residues long. CDR1 and CDR2 (germline): LNHDA, SQIVND (reference sequence). V lost 5 bases and J lost 4, with 12 bases in between. The CDR3 is CASSPGTRGNTIYF. The CDR3 bases are TGTGCCAGTAGTCCCGGGACAAGAGGAAACACCATATATTTT.

V gene TRBV6-6 combines with J gene TRBJ2-3, with D possibly being TRBD1 (6 bases). This CDR3 is 15 amino acids long. Per germline, CDR1 MNHNY and CDR2 SVGAGI (reference sequence). Trimming left V 6 bases short and J 0 bases short, with 13 bases between. The CDR3 DNA is TGTGCCAGCAGACCTCCGGGACATAGCACAGATACGCAGTATTTT. It translates to CASRPPGHSTDTQYF.

The V call is TRBV2, the J call TRBJ2-5; no clear D. Trimming took 2 bases from V and 5 from J, leaving 6 bases between them. Germline CDR1 reads SNHLY; CDR2 reads FYNNEI. This CDR3 has 12 residues. The DNA of the CDR3 is TGTGCCAGCAGTGAATTTATCGAGACCCAGTACTTC. Its protein product is CASSEFIETQYF. The whole variable domain, filled in from reference TRBV2 and TRBJ2-5, reads EPEVTQTPSHQVTQMGQEVILRCVPISNHLYFYWYRQILGQKVEFLVSFYNNEISEKSEIFDDQFSVERPDGSNFTLKIRSTKLEDSAMYFCASSEFIETQYFGPGTRLLVL.

The sample holds a few counts of this clone. The rearrangement joins TRBV9 to TRBJ2-3; the match to TRBD2 covers 11 bases. Germline trimming cut 3 bases from V and 0 bases from J; bases unmatched to any gene: 9. CDR3 size: 18 residues. Germline lookup yields CDR1 SGDLS and CDR2 YYNGEE. This chain's CDR3 is CASSGTSGGYTSTDTQYF. The CDR3 bases are TGTGCCAGCAGCGGCACTAGCGGGGGATATACTAGCACAGATACGCAGTATTTT. The full variable domain, in which reference TRBV9 and TRBJ2-3 provide the parts outside the CDR3, is DSGVTQTPKHLITATGQRVTLRCSPRSGDLSVYWYQQSLDQGLQFLIQYYNGEERAKGNILERFSAQQFPDLHSELNLSSLELGDSALYFCASSGTSGGYTSTDTQYFGPGTRLTVL.

This clone was counted a single time. V usage is TRBV9 and J usage is TRBJ1-5; 7 nucleotides align to TRBD1. Germline assignment: CDR1 SGDLS and CDR2 YYNGEE. Trimming took 4 bases from V and 9 from J; bases not matched to a gene: 10. The CDR3 extends over 14 amino acids. Here the CDR3 reads CASSLGQVAGPQHF. The CDR3 region has the DNA TGTGCCAGCAGCCTCGGACAGGTCGCGGGGCCCCAGCATTTT.

This chain links TRBV4-3 with TRBJ2-7; TRBD1 aligns across 7 bases. CDR3 length: 15 amino acids. With V trimmed by 0 bases and J by 2 bases, 4 bases remained unmatched. Germline-derived CDR1 and CDR2 are LGHNA and YSLEER. CDR3 residues: CASSQDIGQAYEQYF. DNA of the CDR3: TGCGCCAGCAGCCAAGATATAGGACAGGCCTACGAGCAGTACTTC.

The rearrangement joins TRBV5-6 to TRBJ2-3, with 12 positions matching TRBD2. The CDR3 has 19 amino acids. Germline V lookup: CDR1 SGHDT, CDR2 YYEEEE. J lost 7 bases, V lost 0 bases, and 15 bases had no gene match. The CDR3 loop reads CASSLELAGGLAQIHTQYF. The DNA for the CDR3 is TGTGCCAGCAGCTTGGAACTAGCGGGGGGCCTAGCACAGATCCATACGCAGTATTTT.

The chain employs TRBV13 and TRBJ2-5; 10 positions match TRBD1. The CDR3 sequence is 15 residues long. After removal of 7 bases from V and 8 bases from J, the junction contained 13 bases not matched to a gene. CDR1 PRHDT and CDR2 FYEKMQ come from the germline V gene (reference sequence). The CDR3 sequence: CASKPLAGTGVTQYF. In nucleotides, the CDR3 is TGTGCCAGCAAACCCCTTGCCGGGACAGGGGTTACCCAGTACTTC.

The CDR3 spells CASSPLSSNEQYF. In DNA form, the CDR3 reads TGTGCCAGCAGCCCTCTGAGCTCGAACGAGCAGTACTTC. The chain has TRBV6-5 and TRBJ2-7; no firm D call. This CDR3 has 13 amino acids. V lost 6 bases to trimming and J lost 5 bases, with 14 bases between them. Germline V gene sequence: CDR1 MNHEY, CDR2 SVGAGI.

J is TRBJ2-7 and V is TRBV18, with D tentatively TRBD1 (6 bases). The CDR3 runs to 15 residues. Trimming removed 4 bases at V and 5 bases at J, with 18 bases between. CDR1 is KGHSH and CDR2 is LQKENI in the germline V gene. The CDR3 bases are TGTGCCAGCTCACAACGCCTACAGGGATTTGACGAGCAGTACTTC. Its protein is CASSQRLQGFDEQYF.

This clone was picked up a small number of times. This rearrangement joins TRBV4-3 to TRBJ1-4; 8 positions agree with TRBD1. Losses at the gene ends were 3 bases for V and 7 bases for J; bases not matched to a gene: 7. The CDR3 covers 15 residues. From germline, CDR1 is LGHNA and CDR2 YSLEER. CDR3 residues: CASSQKQGESEKLFF. CDR3 sequence (DNA): TGCGCCAGCAGCCAGAAACAGGGGGAGAGTGAAAAACTGTTTTTT.

The chain couples TRBV5-1 to TRBJ1-1; D unresolved. Germline lookup yields CDR1 SGHRS and CDR2 YFSETQ. The CDR3 totals 15 residues. The ends were cut back, 0 bases at V and 5 bases at J, with 14 bases in the middle. Written as DNA, the CDR3 is TGCGCCAGCAGCTTGGAGCGGATAACTTGGACTGAAGCTTTCTTT. Translated: CASSLERITWTEAFF. Complete variable domain (other parts from reference TRBV5-1 and TRBJ1-1): KAGVTQTPRYLIKTRGQQVTLSCSPISGHRSVSWYQQTPGQGLQFLFEYFSETQRNKGNFPGRFSGRQFSNSRSEMNVSTLELGDSALYLCASSLERITWTEAFFGQGTRLTVV.

The V gene is TRBV12-5, the J gene TRBJ1-4; weak D call: TRBD1 (5 bases). CDR1 and CDR2 from the germline V gene are LGHNT and FRNRAP. The CDR3 totals 12 residues. The ends were cut back, 5 bases at V and 5 bases at J, with 6 bases in the middle. CDR3 region: CASGPGNEKLFF. In DNA form, the CDR3 reads TGTGCTAGTGGTCCAGGGAATGAAAAACTGTTTTTT.

The genes are TRBV5-1 and TRBJ2-5, with 7 bases fitting TRBD1. Germline CDR1 is SGHRS and CDR2 is YFSETQ. V gave up 0 bases and J gave up 4 bases; unmatched junction bases: 3. CDR3 length: 14 amino acids. The CDR3 sequence is CASSLVRGPETQYF. In DNA form, the CDR3 reads TGCGCCAGCAGCTTGGTAAGGGGGCCAGAGACCCAGTACTTC.

The gene calls are TRBV4-3 and TRBJ1-4, with D maybe TRBD1 (5 bases). The germline V gene has CDR1 LGHNA and CDR2 YSLEER. This CDR3 contains 14 residues. Trimming cost V 4 bases and J 7 bases, with 13 bases left between them. The CDR3 spells CASSLRGGSEKLFF. DNA for the CDR3: TGCGCCAGCAGCCTCCGGGGGGGGAGTGAAAAACTGTTTTTT.